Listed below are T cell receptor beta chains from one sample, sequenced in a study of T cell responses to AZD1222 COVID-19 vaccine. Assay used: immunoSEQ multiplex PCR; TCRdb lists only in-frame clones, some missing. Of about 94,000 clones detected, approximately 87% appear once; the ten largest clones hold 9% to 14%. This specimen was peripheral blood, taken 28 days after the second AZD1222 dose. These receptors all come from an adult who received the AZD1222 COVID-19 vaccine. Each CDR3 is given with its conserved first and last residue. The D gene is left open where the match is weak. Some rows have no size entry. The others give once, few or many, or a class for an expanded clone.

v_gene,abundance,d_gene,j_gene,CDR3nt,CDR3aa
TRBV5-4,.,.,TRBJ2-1,TGTGCCAGCAGCACGCCGACAGGCGCCTCCTACAATGAGCAGTTCTTC,CASSTPTGASYNEQFF
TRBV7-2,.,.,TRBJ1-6,TGTGCCAGCAGCTTAGGAGGGGGGTCCTATAATTCACCCCTCCACTTT,CASSLGGGSYNSPLHF
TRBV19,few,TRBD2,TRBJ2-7,TGTGCCAGTAGTAGCTCCGGGACTAGCGGGAGCTCCGAGCAGTACTTC,CASSSSGTSGSSEQYF
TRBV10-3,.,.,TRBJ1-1,TGTGCCATCACCGAACTGCGGAACACTGAAGCTTTCTTT,CAITELRNTEAFF
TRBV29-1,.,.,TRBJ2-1,TGCAGCGTGGGTACAGGGACGGCTGAGCAGTTCTTC,CSVGTGTAEQFF
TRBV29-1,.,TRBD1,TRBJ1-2,TGCAGCGTTGATGATGGGTGGACAGGCCCCGGGTATGGCTACACCTTC,CSVDDGWTGPGYGYTF
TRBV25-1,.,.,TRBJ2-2,TGTGCCAGCAGCAGATCGGCGAACACCGGGGAGCTGTTTTTT,CASSRSANTGELFF
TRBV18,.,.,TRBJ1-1,TGTGCCAGCTCACAGGGGGGCCCGAACACTGAAGCTTTCTTT,CASSQGGPNTEAFF
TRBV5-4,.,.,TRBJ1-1,TGTGCCAGCAGCTTGACAGGGTCGAATCCTAAAGAAGCTTTCTTT,CASSLTGSNPKEAFF
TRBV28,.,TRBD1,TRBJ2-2,TGTGCCACCAACAGGGGACCCGGGGAGCTGTTTTTT,CATNRGPGELFF
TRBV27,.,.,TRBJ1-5,TGTGCCAGCAGTTTATCTCCCCCCGGGACACCGAATCAGCCCCAGCATTTT,CASSLSPPGTPNQPQHF
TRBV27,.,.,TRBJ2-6,TGTGCCAGCAGTTTTCAATTCCTCTCTGGGGCCAACGTCCTGACTTTC,CASSFQFLSGANVLTF
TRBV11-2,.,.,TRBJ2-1,TGTGCCAGCAGCTTAGGAGCCGGTGAGCAGTTCTTC,CASSLGAGEQFF
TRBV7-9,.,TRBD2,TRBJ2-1,TGTGCCAGCAGCCTGCTAGCGGGGGCCCTCCTCTCCTACAATGAGCAGTTCTTC,CASSLLAGALLSYNEQFF
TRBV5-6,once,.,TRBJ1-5,TGTGCCAGCAGCAGGACAGCACTTAGCAATCAGCCCCAGCATTTT,CASSRTALSNQPQHF
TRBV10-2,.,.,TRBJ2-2,TGCGCCAGCAGGAGGCCCCTTCCGGGGACCGACACCGGGGAGCTGTTTTTT,CASRRPLPGTDTGELFF
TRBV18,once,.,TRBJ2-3,TGTGCCAGCTCACCACCGGGAGATACGCAGTATTTT,CASSPPGDTQYF
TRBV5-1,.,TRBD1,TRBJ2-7,TGCGCCAGCATGAAGGGACAGGGTCCCACCGAGCAGTACTTC,CASMKGQGPTEQYF
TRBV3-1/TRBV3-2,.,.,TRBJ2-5,TGTGCCAGCAACTCGGCGGGGGAGACCCAGTACTTC,CASNSAGETQYF
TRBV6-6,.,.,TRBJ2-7,TGTGCCAGCAGCAGATCCTCCAGGGCGAGGTACGAGCAGTACTTC,CASSRSSRARYEQYF
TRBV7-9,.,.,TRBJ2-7,TGTGCCAGCAGCCCGGGATACCCCTCTGGCTACGAGCAGTACTTC,CASSPGYPSGYEQYF
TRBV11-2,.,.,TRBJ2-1,TGTGCCAGCAGCCTACAGGGACTTCCTTACAATGAGCAGTTCTTC,CASSLQGLPYNEQFF